The 25 T cell receptor beta chains below come from one sample, sequenced in a study of blood T cell repertoires in COVID-19. TCRdb keeps only in-frame clones here, not all; method: immunoSEQ multiplex PCR. The sample has tens of thousands of clones; roughly nine tenths are singletons. The sequenced sample was peripheral blood. These receptors were obtained from a man aged 45 to 65 with active COVID-19.

The chain uses TRBV19 and TRBJ1-1; D remains ambiguous. The CDR3 length is 14 residues. Per germline, CDR1 LNHDA and CDR2 SQIVND (reference sequence). V was pared by 3 bases and J by 1 base, with 9 bases between. The CDR3 nucleotides read TGTGCCAGTAGTATGAACAGCCCGAACACTGAAGCTTTCTTT. Residues: CASSMNSPNTEAFF.

The V call is TRBV5-4, the J call TRBJ2-5; tentatively, D is TRBD2 (5 bases). The ends were cut back, 3 bases at V and 2 bases at J, with 20 bases in the middle. This CDR3 region has 17 residues. Germline CDR1 reads SGHNT; CDR2 reads YYREEE (reference sequence). The CDR3 protein is CASSSSPLRGIQETQYF. The CDR3 nucleotides read TGTGCCAGCAGCTCCTCCCCCCTGAGAGGGATACAAGAGACCCAGTACTTC.

The chain carries TRBV29-1 and TRBJ2-5; no firm D call. The CDR3 consists of 11 residues. The germline V and J ends were trimmed by 7 bases and 5 bases, with 11 bases remaining between them. Germline V gives CDR1 SQVTM, CDR2 ANQGSEA. The CDR3 DNA reads as TGCAGCGCCTCCCTTCGTGAGACCCAGTACTTC. Protein: CSASLRETQYF.

The chain has TRBV24-1 and TRBJ1-2; 9 bases match TRBD1. CDR3 length: 14 residues. J gave up 3 bases and V 3 bases, and 1 base lay outside the gene matches. Germline CDR1 reads KGHDR; CDR2 reads SFDVKD. The CDR3, as DNA: TGTGCCACCAGTGATCGGACAGGGGACTATGGCTACACCTTC. This translates into CATSDRTGDYGYTF.

The CDR3 nucleotides are TGCGCCAGCAGCTTGGGGAGACTAGCGGGGGCACGCGAGCAGTTCTTC. Protein product: CASSLGRLAGAREQFF. This chain joins TRBV5-1 and TRBJ2-1; 12 bases agree with TRBD2. The J segment lost 10 bases and the V segment lost 0 bases, leaving 8 bases of the junction unmatched. The CDR3 is 16 residues long. The germline CDR1 and CDR2 sequences are SGHRS and YFSETQ.

The gene calls are TRBV3-1 (or the pseudogene TRBV3-2) and TRBJ2-1, with a tentative D call TRBD1 (5 bases). Trimming left V 6 bases short and J 3 bases short, with 9 bases between. The CDR3 is made up of 13 amino acids. From germline, CDR1 is LGHDT and CDR2 YNNKEL (reference sequence). The CDR3 sequence: CASRSGYYNEQFF. Here the CDR3 DNA reads TGTGCCAGCAGATCAGGGTACTACAATGAGCAGTTCTTC.

The genes are TRBV6-5 and TRBJ2-1; 8 bases map to TRBD1. This CDR3 is built from 14 residues. Germline V gene sequence: CDR1 MNHEY, CDR2 SVGAGI. The J segment lost 7 bases and the V segment lost 8 bases, leaving 10 bases of the junction unmatched. The CDR3 loop reads CASALQGALNEQFF. The CDR3 bases are TGTGCCAGCGCGCTGCAGGGGGCTTTGAATGAGCAGTTCTTC.

The CDR3 bases are TGCGCCAGCAGCTTGGGCGGGGACAGGGGATTAGAGCAGTTCTTC. Translation gives CASSLGGDRGLEQFF. The rearrangement links TRBV5-1 to TRBJ2-1; 10 positions match TRBD1. The germline V gene encodes CDR1 SGHRS and CDR2 YFSETQ. Trimming took 0 bases from V and 10 from J; bases not matched to a gene: 7. The CDR3 runs 15 residues. Full variable domain (missing parts from reference TRBV5-1 and TRBJ2-1): KAGVTQTPRYLIKTRGQQVTLSCSPISGHRSVSWYQQTPGQGLQFLFEYFSETQRNKGNFPGRFSGRQFSNSRSEMNVSTLELGDSALYLCASSLGGDRGLEQFFGPGTRLTVL.

In its sample, this clone was seen once. CDR3 sequence reads: CASSLLQGSKDEQFF. As DNA, the CDR3 is TGTGCCAGTAGTCTTCTACAGGGGTCCAAGGATGAGCAGTTCTTC. V usage is TRBV19 and J usage is TRBJ2-1; 7 bases align to TRBD1. Per the germline V gene, CDR1 is LNHDA and CDR2 is SQIVND (reference sequence). The V segment lost 5 bases and the J segment 8 bases; nucleotides outside the gene matches: 12. This CDR3 is built from 15 residues.

This clone has only one observation. This chain connects TRBV6-5 to TRBJ1-5, with D unresolved. V was shortened by 6 bases and J by 9 bases, with 12 bases between the two germline ends. Germline V lookup: CDR1 MNHEY, CDR2 SVGAGI. The CDR3 length is 12 residues. CDR3 nucleotide sequence: TGTGCCAGCAGCCACATGTCGGGGCCCCAGCATTTT. This gives the protein CASSHMSGPQHF.

The rearrangement joins TRBV7-9 to TRBJ2-3; D possibly corresponds to TRBD1 (6 bases). The V gene lost 3 bases and the J gene lost 2 bases, with 12 bases spanning the gap. This CDR3 is 15 amino acids long. Germline V gene data show CDR1 as SEHNR and CDR2 as FQNEAQ (reference sequence). The CDR3 nucleotides are TGTGCCAGCAGCTTTGACGCAGGGGACACAGATACGCAGTATTTT. This encodes CASSFDAGDTDTQYF.

Only a few counts were recorded for this clone. V is TRBV6-5 and J is TRBJ1-5; D is perhaps TRBD1 (5 bases). Trimming removed 5 bases at V and 2 bases at J, with 10 bases between. Germline V gene lookup returns CDR1 MNHEY and CDR2 SVGAGI. CDR3 length equals 14 residues. CDR3 coding DNA: TGTGCCAGCAGTATCAGGGTTGGCAATCAGCCCCAGCATTTT. Translation: CASSIRVGNQPQHF.

This clone was recorded only once. This chain links TRBV27 with TRBJ1-2; 8 bases match TRBD1. Germline V gene lookup returns CDR1 MNHEY and CDR2 SMNVEV (reference sequence). The V gene end was trimmed by 2 bases and the J gene end by 8 bases; junction bases not matched to a gene: 4. This CDR3 has 13 residues. CDR3 sequence (DNA): TGTGCCAGCAGTTTACGGACAGGGTCGGGCTACACCTTC. Translating it yields CASSLRTGSGYTF.

The sample holds a few counts of this clone. The chain is built from TRBV2 and TRBJ1-4; no reliable D call. The CDR3 consists of 14 residues. V lost 1 base, J lost 11 bases, and 14 bases lay in between. In germline, CDR1 is SNHLY, CDR2 FYNNEI. CDR3 amino acids: CASSEERTLGKLFF. For the CDR3, the DNA is TGTGCCAGCAGTGAAGAGAGAACACTAGGGAAACTGTTTTTT.

This chain connects TRBV4-3 to TRBJ2-6, with TRBD2 as a possible D gene (6 bases). The V end was cut by 0 bases, the J end by 0 bases, with 12 bases between. The CDR3 runs 18 residues. Germline V gene sequence: CDR1 LGHNA, CDR2 YSLEER. CDR3 sequence: CASSQDGGLSSGANVLTF. Here the CDR3 DNA reads TGCGCCAGCAGCCAAGACGGGGGACTTAGCTCTGGGGCCAACGTCCTGACTTTC.

This chain uses TRBV5-5 with TRBJ2-3, with 8 bases identical to TRBD2. CDR1 and CDR2 (germline): SGHKS, YYEKEE (reference sequence). Germline trimming cut 4 bases from V and 0 bases from J; bases unmatched to any gene: 13. The CDR3 sequence is 18 residues long. CDR3 protein: CASSPPRAGVSSTDTQYF. The CDR3 coding sequence is TGTGCCAGCAGCCCGCCCCGAGCGGGAGTGTCTAGCACAGATACGCAGTATTTT.

The rearrangement links TRBV30 to TRBJ1-5; tentatively, D is TRBD1 (6 bases). V was shortened by 3 bases and J by 6 bases, with 12 bases between the two germline ends. The CDR3 is made up of 13 amino acids. CDR1 and CDR2 (germline): GTSNPN, SVGIG (reference sequence). The CDR3 reads CAWRGHTGQPQHF. DNA of the CDR3: TGTGCCTGGAGGGGACATACCGGTCAGCCCCAGCATTTT.

V is TRBV24-1 and J is TRBJ1-5; TRBD1 agrees at 8 bases. Germline loops: CDR1 KGHDR, CDR2 SFDVKD. This CDR3 comprises 15 residues. J gave up 2 bases and V 9 bases, and 8 bases lay outside the gene matches. The CDR3 DNA is TGTGCCACCGATTCGGACAGGGTCGGCAATCAGCCCCAGCATTTT. Residues: CATDSDRVGNQPQHF.

The chain is built from TRBV6-5 and TRBJ2-2, with D perhaps matching TRBD1 (5 bases). V was trimmed by 4 bases and J by 4 bases, leaving 16 bases between them. Looked up from germline, CDR1 is MNHEY and CDR2 is SVGAGI. CDR3 length equals 16 residues. In nucleotides, the CDR3 is TGTGCCAGCAGTTCTGAAATCAGGGCGAGCACCGGGGAGCTGTTTTTT. It codes for CASSSEIRASTGELFF.

Only one count was recorded for this clone. The CDR3 nucleotides are TGTGCCAGCAGCTTAACTGGAGATACGCAGTATTTT. This translates into CASSLTGDTQYF. The V and J genes are TRBV11-3 and TRBJ2-3, with D unresolved. The length of the CDR3 is 12 residues. CDR1 is SGHNT and CDR2 is YENEEA in the germline V gene. V dropped 2 bases and J dropped 5 bases, with 5 bases sitting between them.

The chain carries TRBV5-1 and TRBJ2-1, with TRBD2 matching 8 bases. Germline CDR1 and CDR2: SGHRS and YFSETQ. V shed 4 bases, J shed 8 bases, and the junction held 5 bases outside the gene matches. The CDR3 totals 13 residues. The chain's CDR3 is CASSRRRGDEQFF. The CDR3 nucleotides are TGCGCCAGCAGCCGCCGGCGGGGGGATGAGCAGTTCTTC.

V gene TRBV27 combines with J gene TRBJ1-5; maybe TRBD1 (6 bases). CDR3 size: 12 residues. The germline V gene has CDR1 MNHEY and CDR2 SMNVEV (reference sequence). Trimming pared 5 bases from V and 7 bases from J, leaving 9 bases between. The CDR3 sequence: CASSGGFQPQHF. The CDR3 nucleotides are TGTGCCAGCAGTGGGGGCTTCCAGCCCCAGCATTTT.

This sequence joins TRBV7-9 and TRBJ2-3; a possible D gene is TRBD2 (6 bases). Germline V gene sequence: CDR1 SEHNR, CDR2 FQNEAQ (reference sequence). V lost 3 bases, J lost 2 bases, and 18 bases lay in between. This CDR3 region has 17 residues. The CDR3 loop is CASSLPFSRGLTDTQYF. The CDR3 DNA sequence: TGTGCCAGCAGCTTGCCATTTTCGCGGGGTCTCACAGATACGCAGTATTTT.

V and J are TRBV11-2 and TRBJ2-2; D possibly corresponds to TRBD1 (6 bases). The CDR3 spans 15 residues. Germline V lookup: CDR1 SGHAT, CDR2 FQNNGV. V lost 5 bases and J lost 7, with 17 bases in between. CDR3 sequence: CASSLNREWGGELFF. In nucleotides, the CDR3 is TGTGCCAGCAGCCTAAACAGGGAATGGGGCGGGGAGCTGTTTTTT.

The genes are TRBV27 and TRBJ2-7; 11 nucleotides match TRBD2. The CDR3 spans 17 residues. Germline CDR1 and CDR2: MNHEY and SMNVEV (reference sequence). With 5 bases clipped from V and 6 bases from J, the junction kept 15 bases outside the gene matches. The CDR3 is CASSPSGTSGVQGEQYF. CDR3 nucleotides: TGTGCCAGCAGTCCTTCGGGGACTAGCGGCGTTCAAGGCGAGCAGTACTTC.